This TCR beta chain was found in a study of T cells after yellow fever vaccination. The study made its TCR cDNA through 5'RACE template switching. That step introduced a universal primer site along with UMIs. TCRdb fed the 5' RACE reads into MiXCR, producing one record per CDR3 protein. This table holds roughly 310,000 distinct CDR3 sequences, approximately 3.8% found once. Study-level results: The study found a weaker secondary response that peaked faster, day 5 versus 15.

This clonotype has more than one count but fewer than ten. Its antigen is unknown. Trimming left V 2 bases short and J 6 bases short, with 14 bases between. CDR1 and CDR2 from the germline V gene are SGHRS and YFSETQ. CDR3 length: 15 amino acids. This TCR was recovered from a man younger than 30 who received the YFV17D yellow fever vaccine. Source: PBMCs, taken on the day of the yellow fever booster vaccination. The chain has TRBV5-1 and TRBJ2-2; D not certain. CDR3: CASSLTSSSSGELFF. CDR3 nucleotide sequence: TGCGCCAGCAGCTTAACAAGCTCATCTTCCGGGGAGCTGTTTTTT.